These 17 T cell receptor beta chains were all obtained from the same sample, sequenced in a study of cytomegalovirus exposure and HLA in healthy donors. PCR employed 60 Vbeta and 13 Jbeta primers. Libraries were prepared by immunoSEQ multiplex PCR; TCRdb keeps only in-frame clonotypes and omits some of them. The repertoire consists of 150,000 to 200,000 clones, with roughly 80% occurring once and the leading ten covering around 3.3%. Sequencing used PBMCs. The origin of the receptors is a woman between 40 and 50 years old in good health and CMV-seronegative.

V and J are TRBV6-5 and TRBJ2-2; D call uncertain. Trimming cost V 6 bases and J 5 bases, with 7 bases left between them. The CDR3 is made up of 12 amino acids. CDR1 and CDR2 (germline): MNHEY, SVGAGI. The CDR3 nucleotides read TGTGCCAGCAGGGCCTCGACCGGGGAGCTGTTTTTT. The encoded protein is CASRASTGELFF.

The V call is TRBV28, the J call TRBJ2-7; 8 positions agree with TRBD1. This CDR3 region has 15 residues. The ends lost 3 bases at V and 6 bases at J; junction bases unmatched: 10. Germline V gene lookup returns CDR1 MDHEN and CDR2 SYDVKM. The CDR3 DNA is TGTGCCAGCAGTTTTTCCGGGACAGGTTTTAGCGAGCAGTACTTC. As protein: CASSFSGTGFSEQYF.

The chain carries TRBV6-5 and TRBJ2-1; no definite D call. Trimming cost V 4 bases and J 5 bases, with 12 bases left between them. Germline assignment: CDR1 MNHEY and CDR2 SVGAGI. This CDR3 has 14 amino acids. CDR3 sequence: CASSSPTRNNEQFF. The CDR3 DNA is TGTGCCAGCAGTTCGCCGACACGAAACAATGAGCAGTTCTTC.

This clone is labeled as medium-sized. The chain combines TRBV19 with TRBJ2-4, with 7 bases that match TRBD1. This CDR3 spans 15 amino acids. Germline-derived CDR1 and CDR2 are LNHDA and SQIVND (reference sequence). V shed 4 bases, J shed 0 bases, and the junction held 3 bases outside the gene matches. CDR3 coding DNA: TGTGCCAGTAGTACACAGGGGTTAGCCAAAAACATTCAGTACTTC. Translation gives CASSTQGLAKNIQYF.

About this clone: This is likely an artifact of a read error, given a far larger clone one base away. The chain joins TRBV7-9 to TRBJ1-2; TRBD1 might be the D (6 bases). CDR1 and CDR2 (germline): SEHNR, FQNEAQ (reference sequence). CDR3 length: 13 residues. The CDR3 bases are TGTTCCAGCGGACCAGGGGCCTTCTGGGACTACACCTTC. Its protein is CSSGPGAFWDYTF.

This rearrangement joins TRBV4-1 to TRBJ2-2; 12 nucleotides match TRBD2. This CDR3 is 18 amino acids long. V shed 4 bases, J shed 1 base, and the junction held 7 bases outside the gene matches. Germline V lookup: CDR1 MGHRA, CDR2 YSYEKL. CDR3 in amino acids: CASSPRPGLAGNTGELFF. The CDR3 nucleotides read TGCGCCAGCAGCCCCCGACCGGGACTAGCGGGGAACACCGGGGAGCTGTTTTTT.

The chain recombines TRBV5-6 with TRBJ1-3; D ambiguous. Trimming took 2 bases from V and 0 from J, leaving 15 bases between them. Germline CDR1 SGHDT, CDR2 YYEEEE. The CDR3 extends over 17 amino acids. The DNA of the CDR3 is TGTGCCAGCAGCTTCTGGACTGGTGGATCCTCTGGAAACACCATATATTTT. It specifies CASSFWTGGSSGNTIYF.

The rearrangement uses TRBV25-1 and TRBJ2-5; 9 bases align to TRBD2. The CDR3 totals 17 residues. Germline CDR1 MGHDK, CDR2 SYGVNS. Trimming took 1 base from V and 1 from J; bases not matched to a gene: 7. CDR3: CASSEFRAGGGQETQYF. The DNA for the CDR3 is TGTGCCAGCAGTGAATTCAGGGCGGGGGGGGGCCAAGAGACCCAGTACTTC.

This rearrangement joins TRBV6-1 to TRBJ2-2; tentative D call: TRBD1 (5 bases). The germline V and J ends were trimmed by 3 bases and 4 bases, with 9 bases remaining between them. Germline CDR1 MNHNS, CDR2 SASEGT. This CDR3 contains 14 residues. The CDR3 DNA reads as TGTGCCAGCAGTGATCAGGGATCCACCGGGGAGCTGTTTTTT. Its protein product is CASSDQGSTGELFF.

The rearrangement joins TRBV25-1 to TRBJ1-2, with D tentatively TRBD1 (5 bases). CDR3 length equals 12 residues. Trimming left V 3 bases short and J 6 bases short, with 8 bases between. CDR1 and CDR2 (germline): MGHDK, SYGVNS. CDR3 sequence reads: CASSDRVNGYTF. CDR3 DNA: TGTGCCAGCAGTGACAGGGTGAATGGCTACACCTTC.

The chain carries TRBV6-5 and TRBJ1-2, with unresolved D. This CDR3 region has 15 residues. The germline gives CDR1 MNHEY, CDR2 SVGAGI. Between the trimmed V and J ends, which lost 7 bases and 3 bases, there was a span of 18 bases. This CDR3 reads CASKRTEQPYYGYTF. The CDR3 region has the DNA TGTGCCAGCAAACGAACGGAACAGCCCTACTATGGCTACACCTTC.

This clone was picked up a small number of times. In DNA form, the CDR3 reads TGTGCCAGCAGCTTAGATGGAAGTAGGGGCCTAAGAACTGAAGCTTTCTTT. Amino acids: CASSLDGSRGLRTEAFF. This sequence joins TRBV7-9 and TRBJ1-1; D is perhaps TRBD1 (5 bases). The CDR3 contains 17 residues. Germline lookup yields CDR1 SEHNR and CDR2 FQNEAQ (reference sequence). Trimming stripped 1 base from V and 5 bases from J, with 20 bases between.

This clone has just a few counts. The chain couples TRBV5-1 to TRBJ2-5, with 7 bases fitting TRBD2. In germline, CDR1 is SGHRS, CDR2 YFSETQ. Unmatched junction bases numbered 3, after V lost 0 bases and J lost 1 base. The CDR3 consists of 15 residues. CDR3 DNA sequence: TGCGCCAGCAGCTTGGCGCCTAGCGGCCAAGAGACCCAGTACTTC. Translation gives CASSLAPSGQETQYF.

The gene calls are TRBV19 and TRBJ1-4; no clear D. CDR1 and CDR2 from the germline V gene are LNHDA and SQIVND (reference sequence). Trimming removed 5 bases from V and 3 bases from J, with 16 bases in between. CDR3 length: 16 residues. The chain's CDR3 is CASSLGGRASNEKLFF. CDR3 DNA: TGTGCCAGTAGTCTCGGAGGAAGAGCGTCTAATGAAAAACTGTTTTTT.

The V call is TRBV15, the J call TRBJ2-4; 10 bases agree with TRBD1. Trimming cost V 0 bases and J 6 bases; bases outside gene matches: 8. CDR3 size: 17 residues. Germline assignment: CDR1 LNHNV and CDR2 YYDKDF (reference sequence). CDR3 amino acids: CATSRDFRTGGRNIQYF. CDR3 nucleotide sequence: TGTGCCACCAGCAGAGATTTCAGGACAGGGGGTCGAAACATTCAGTACTTC. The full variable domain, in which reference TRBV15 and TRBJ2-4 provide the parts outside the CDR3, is DAMVIQNPRYQVTQFGKPVTLSCSQTLNHNVMYWYQQKSSQAPKLLFHYYDKDFNNEADTPDNFQSRRPNTSFCFLDIRSPGLGDTAMYLCATSRDFRTGGRNIQYFGAGTRLSVL.

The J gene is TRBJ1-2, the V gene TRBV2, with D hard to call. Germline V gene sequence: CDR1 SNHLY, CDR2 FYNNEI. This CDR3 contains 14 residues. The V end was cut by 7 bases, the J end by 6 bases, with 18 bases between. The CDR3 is CASNEGPGRHGYTF. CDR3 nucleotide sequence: TGTGCCAGCAACGAGGGTCCTGGGAGGCATGGCTACACCTTC.

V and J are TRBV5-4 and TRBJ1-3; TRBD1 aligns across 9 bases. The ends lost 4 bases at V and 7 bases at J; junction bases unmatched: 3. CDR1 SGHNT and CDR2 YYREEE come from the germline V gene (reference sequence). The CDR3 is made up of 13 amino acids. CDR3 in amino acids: CASSKDRGNTIYF. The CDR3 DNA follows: TGTGCCAGCAGCAAAGACAGGGGGAACACCATATATTTT.